The next 28 T cell receptor beta chains were all read from a single sample in a study of CD8+ T cells in alopecia areata. Treatment specified: oral pan-JAK inhibitor, 5-10 mg twice daily. Sequencing templates came from extracted RNA that was reverse transcribed into cDNA. Data came from immunoSEQ multiplex PCR; TCRdb stores just in-frame clones and leaves some out. The table shows over 35,000 clones, with more than 90% occurring only once. Material: CD8+ T cells sorted from blood, obtained at week 24, from a patient treated with tofacitinib. These receptors were taken from a human donor with alopecia areata.

V is TRBV6-6 and J is TRBJ2-5; the D gene is possibly TRBD2 (6 bases). V was clipped by 6 bases and J by 5 bases, with 13 bases between them. CDR3 length: 13 amino acids. From germline, CDR1 is MNHNY and CDR2 SVGAGI (reference sequence). In DNA form, the CDR3 reads TGTGCCAGCAGCTGGGTGAGCGGGGAGACCCAGTACTTC. Amino acids: CASSWVSGETQYF.

The genes are TRBV27 and TRBJ2-3, with D possibly TRBD1 on 6 matching bases. CDR3 length: 15 residues. The germline V gene encodes CDR1 MNHEY and CDR2 SMNVEV (reference sequence). Trimming removed 2 bases from V and 1 base from J, with 10 bases in between. This CDR3 reads CASSLRAGGTDTQYF. In DNA, the CDR3 is TGTGCCAGCAGTTTAAGGGCAGGGGGCACAGATACGCAGTATTTT.

This chain connects TRBV9 to TRBJ2-7; D assignment may be TRBD1 or TRBD2 (5 bases each). CDR3 length: 13 amino acids. V lost 5 bases and J lost 0, with 9 bases in between. Germline V lookup: CDR1 SGDLS, CDR2 YYNGEE. The CDR3 is CASSPGSSYEQYF. The CDR3 DNA reads as TGTGCCAGCAGTCCAGGGAGCTCCTACGAGCAGTACTTC.

The chain uses TRBV13 and TRBJ2-5, with TRBD2 matching 7 bases. The end of the DNA fits TRBJ2-7 better, so the J call may be wrong. The CDR3 is 17 amino acids. CDR1 is PRHDT, CDR2 FYEKMQ, per germline (reference sequence). For the CDR3, the DNA is TGTGCCAGCAGCGATGGGGGGGGATTATCCTCCTCCTACGAGCAGTACTTC. Its protein is CASSDGGGLSSSYEQYF.

This rearrangement joins TRBV2 to TRBJ2-7, with D unclear. The CDR3 has 13 amino acids. V lost 4 bases to trimming and J lost 3 bases, with 10 bases between them. Germline CDR1 reads SNHLY; CDR2 reads FYNNEI. As DNA, the CDR3 is TGTGCCAGCAGTGTGACCGAGATCTACGAGCAGTACTTC. Translation: CASSVTEIYEQYF.

This chain joins TRBV4-2 and TRBJ2-5; a weak D match, TRBD1 (6 bases). The closer fit of TRBJ2-7 to the DNA end suggests the J call may be wrong. This CDR3 is built from 13 residues. CDR1 is LGHNA, CDR2 YNFKEQ, per germline. This CDR3 is CASSQDRPNEQYF. In DNA form, the CDR3 reads TGTGCCAGCAGCCAGGACAGACCCAACGAGCAGTACTTC.

The rearrangement joins TRBV4-1 to TRBJ2-7, with D unclear. The length of the CDR3 is 12 residues. The V end was cut by 1 base, the J end by 5 bases, with 6 bases between. Per germline, CDR1 MGHRA and CDR2 YSYEKL. For the CDR3, the DNA is TGCGCCAGCAGCCAAGGTTTTGACGAGCAGTACTTC. It translates to CASSQGFDEQYF.

J is TRBJ2-5 and V is TRBV4-1; 8 bases match TRBD2. The germline CDR1 and CDR2 sequences are MGHRA and YSYEKL. J lost 0 bases, V lost 3 bases, and 6 bases had no gene match. The CDR3 covers 16 residues. The CDR3 DNA sequence: TGCGCCAGCAGCCATCAAGGGCGGGGGGACCAAGAGACCCAGTACTTC. Its protein product is CASSHQGRGDQETQYF.

This rearrangement joins TRBV12-5 to TRBJ2-2, with D unclear. Trimming shortened V by 3 bases and J by 6 bases, and 5 bases separated the two germline ends. CDR3 length: 12 amino acids. The germline gives CDR1 LGHNT, CDR2 FRNRAP. CDR3 amino acids: CASGFSAGELFF. The CDR3 coding sequence is TGTGCTAGTGGTTTTTCGGCCGGGGAGCTGTTTTTT.

The chain is built from TRBV29-1 and TRBJ2-5; unclear D gene. Trimming removed 0 bases from V and 5 bases from J, with 13 bases in between. The CDR3 consists of 14 residues. CDR1 SQVTM and CDR2 ANQGSEA come from the germline V gene. The chain's CDR3 is CSVEEAQLEETQYF. CDR3 DNA sequence: TGCAGCGTTGAAGAGGCCCAGTTGGAGGAGACCCAGTACTTC.

The rearrangement joins TRBV7-9 to TRBJ2-7; 7 bases are a match to TRBD1. This CDR3 region has 15 residues. Per germline, CDR1 SEHNR and CDR2 FQNEAQ (reference sequence). The ends lost 5 bases at V and 2 bases at J; junction bases unmatched: 9. The CDR3 DNA reads TGTGCCAGCAGCACACAGGGGCTTAGTGCCTACGAGCAGTACTTC. Its protein is CASSTQGLSAYEQYF.

This sequence joins TRBV29-1 and TRBJ2-5; D is ambiguous. V lost 4 bases and J 2 bases, leaving 5 bases between the germline ends. CDR3 length equals 11 residues. Per germline, CDR1 SQVTM and CDR2 ANQGSEA. The CDR3 DNA is TGCAGCGTTGGAGTTCAAGAGACCCAGTACTTC. This encodes CSVGVQETQYF.

V usage is TRBV29-1 and J usage is TRBJ2-5; D not resolved. The end of the DNA aligns better with TRBJ2-7, so the J call may be wrong. Germline CDR1 is SQVTM and CDR2 is ANQGSEA. The CDR3 runs 16 residues. CDR3 amino acids: CSVEILEPKDSYEQYF. CDR3 in DNA: TGCAGCGTTGAGATTCTGGAGCCCAAAGATTCCTACGAGCAGTACTTC.

CDR3 in amino acids: CASSYNREGETQYF. The DNA for the CDR3 is TGTGCCAGCAGTTACAACAGGGAAGGGGAGACCCAGTACTTC. V gene TRBV27 combines with J gene TRBJ2-5; D is possibly TRBD1 (6 bases). The ends were cut back, 4 bases at V and 5 bases at J, with 14 bases in the middle. The CDR3 has 14 amino acids. Germline assignment: CDR1 MNHEY and CDR2 SMNVEV (reference sequence).

The genes are TRBV29-1 and TRBJ2-1; 9 bases are a match to TRBD1. The germline V gene has CDR1 SQVTM and CDR2 ANQGSEA. The junction had 10 bases not matched to a gene; V was cut back by 2 bases and J by 2 bases. The length of the CDR3 is 17 residues. CDR3 DNA: TGCAGCGTTGAAACGGGGACAGGGACGGTCACCTACAATGAGCAGTTCTTC. Its translation: CSVETGTGTVTYNEQFF.

This clone was seen only a few times. The genes are TRBV27 and TRBJ2-7; no clear D. V was trimmed by 7 bases and J by 2 bases, leaving 15 bases between them. CDR1 is MNHEY, CDR2 SMNVEV, per germline (reference sequence). The CDR3 is 14 amino acids. The CDR3 loop reads CASTLSTGPYEQYF. In DNA form, the CDR3 reads TGTGCCAGCACCCTTTCGACCGGTCCCTACGAGCAGTACTTC.

CDR3 DNA sequence: TGTGCCATCAGTGAGGGAGAGAACACTGAAGCTTTCTTT. It is translated as CAISEGENTEAFF. The chain has TRBV10-3 and TRBJ1-1, with unresolved D. This CDR3 has 13 amino acids. In germline, CDR1 is ENHRY, CDR2 SYGVKD. V lost 2 bases and J lost 1, with 5 bases in between.

The V call is TRBV18, the J call TRBJ2-2; D gene uncertain. The CDR3 runs 10 residues. Germline assignment: CDR1 KGHSH and CDR2 LQKENI. V lost 5 bases, J lost 7 bases, and 2 bases lay in between. CDR3 region: CASSIGELFF. CDR3 in DNA: TGTGCCAGCTCAATCGGGGAGCTGTTTTTT.

The CDR3 sequence: CASSLKVGGLADYNEQFF. DNA of the CDR3: TGTGCCAGCAGCTTAAAAGTAGGCGGACTAGCGGATTACAATGAGCAGTTCTTC. The rearrangement uses TRBV7-8 and TRBJ2-1; 10 bases agree with TRBD2. The CDR3 is 18 residues long. The germline V gene has CDR1 SGHVS and CDR2 FQNEAQ. Trimming removed 2 bases from V and 4 bases from J; junction bases left unmatched: 11.

This chain uses TRBV4-1 with TRBJ2-7, with 7 bases lining up with TRBD1. The CDR3 is made up of 15 amino acids. V lost 5 bases, J lost 2 bases, and 9 bases stayed unmatched. Germline loops: CDR1 MGHRA, CDR2 YSYEKL. The DNA of the CDR3 is TGCGCCAGCAGCGAAGGGACAGCCAATACCTACGAGCAGTACTTC. This codes for CASSEGTANTYEQYF.

V gene TRBV9 combines with J gene TRBJ2-1, with D perhaps matching TRBD1 (6 bases). This CDR3 contains 16 residues. Germline CDR1 SGDLS, CDR2 YYNGEE. V lost 4 bases, J lost 5 bases, and 19 bases lay in between. The CDR3 spells CASSPSWGREDNEQFF. The CDR3 DNA reads TGTGCCAGCAGCCCATCATGGGGGCGAGAGGACAATGAGCAGTTCTTC. Full variable domain (outside the CDR3, taken from reference TRBV9 and TRBJ2-1): DSGVTQTPKHLITATGQRVTLRCSPRSGDLSVYWYQQSLDQGLQFLIQYYNGEERAKGNILERFSAQQFPDLHSELNLSSLELGDSALYFCASSPSWGREDNEQFFGPGTRLTVL.

This chain joins TRBV15 and TRBJ2-7, with D possibly TRBD2 on 7 matching bases. The CDR3 has 15 residues. From germline, CDR1 is LNHNV and CDR2 YYDKDF (reference sequence). The V and J ends lost 5 bases and 2 bases respectively, with 16 bases between them. CDR3 coding DNA: TGTGCCACCAGCGACGAGGGGGGGCTACCCTACGAGCAGTACTTC. It specifies CATSDEGGLPYEQYF.

The DNA of the CDR3 is TGTGCCAGCAGTTACTCCGAAGACCGCTCCTACGAGCAGTACTTC. Its translation is CASSYSEDRSYEQYF. The chain links TRBV5-8 to TRBJ2-7, with D uncertain. From germline, CDR1 is SGHTS and CDR2 YDEGEE. This CDR3 is 15 amino acids long. Deletions cut 5 bases from V and 0 bases from J, with 15 bases between. Together with reference TRBV5-8 and TRBJ2-7, the CDR3 gives the full variable domain: EAGVTQSPTHLIKTRGQQATLRCSPISGHTSVYWYQQALGLGLQFLLWYDEGEERNRGNFPPRFSGRQFPNYSSELNVNALELEDSALYLCASSYSEDRSYEQYFGPGTRLTVT.

The V gene is TRBV27, the J gene TRBJ2-5, with TRBD2 matching over 8 bases. The germline gives CDR1 MNHEY, CDR2 SMNVEV (reference sequence). With 5 bases clipped from V and 3 bases from J, the junction kept 11 bases outside the gene matches. The CDR3 is made up of 16 amino acids. The DNA of the CDR3 is TGTGCCAGCAGTGGGGTGCTAGCGGGTACGGAAGAGACCCAGTACTTC. Its protein product is CASSGVLAGTEETQYF.

CDR3 loop: CSAQGETQYF. The CDR3 DNA sequence: TGCAGTGCCCAGGGGGAGACCCAGTACTTC. The V and J genes are TRBV20-1 and TRBJ2-5, with D perhaps matching TRBD1 (6 bases). Germline loops: CDR1 DFQATT, CDR2 SNEGSKA (reference sequence). The CDR3 runs 10 residues. Trimming left V 6 bases short and J 5 bases short, with 7 bases between.

This chain links TRBV7-8 with TRBJ2-5; TRBD2 matches 11 bases. The CDR3 has 18 residues. The V gene's germline CDR1 is SGHVS and CDR2 FQNEAQ. V gave up 1 base and J gave up 2 bases; unmatched junction bases: 9. The CDR3 region has the DNA TGTGCCAGCAGCTTAGGGGTAGCGGGGGGGCCGGGTCAAGAGACCCAGTACTTC. This encodes CASSLGVAGGPGQETQYF.

CDR3 region: CSVSDSLTGELFF. CDR3 coding DNA: TGCAGCGTCTCGGACAGCCTCACCGGGGAGCTGTTTTTT. V and J are TRBV29-1 and TRBJ2-2, with D possibly TRBD1 on 6 matching bases. The germline V and J ends were trimmed by 6 bases and 4 bases, with 12 bases remaining between them. The CDR3 has 13 amino acids. CDR1 SQVTM and CDR2 ANQGSEA come from the germline V gene.

The V call is TRBV28, the J call TRBJ2-7; D gene ambiguous. Trimming took 1 base from V and 4 from J, leaving 5 bases between them. The CDR3 is 12 amino acids. Germline V CDR1 and CDR2: MDHEN, SYDVKM. In nucleotides, the CDR3 is TGTGCCAGCAGTTTATCAGAGTACGAGCAGTACTTC. It codes for CASSLSEYEQYF.